This entry describes one T cell receptor (beta chain). Its antigen is not known. Sequencing used immunoSEQ multiplex PCR; TCRdb keeps in-frame clones, though not all of them. The data hold some 2,500,000 clones, with under 95% observed a single time. Subsets obtained from CD4+ cells comprised CD45RA+ naive and CD45RA-negative memory cells. These data come from a study of shared clonotypes between healthy human individuals. Study-level results: Compared with memory subsets, naive subsets generally had larger estimated richness. When compared with the clonotypes that were shared by all four sorted-subset donors, the non-shared clonotypes turned out to have lower generation probabilities.

This CDR3 has 16 amino acids. This chain connects TRBV21-1 to TRBJ2-5; TRBD2 is the table's D call, not checked against the DNA. TRBV21-1 counts as a pseudogene. Sample: naive CD4+ T cells from PBMCs. Subset given: CD45RA+ positively selected. The origin of this receptor is a young man in good health. Some clones in this sample may be carry-over from other donors' samples. CDR3 region: CASSNGGLAGGETQYF. The CDR3 DNA follows: TGTGCCAGCAGCAACGGTGGACTAGCGGGAGGGGAGACCCAGTACTTC.